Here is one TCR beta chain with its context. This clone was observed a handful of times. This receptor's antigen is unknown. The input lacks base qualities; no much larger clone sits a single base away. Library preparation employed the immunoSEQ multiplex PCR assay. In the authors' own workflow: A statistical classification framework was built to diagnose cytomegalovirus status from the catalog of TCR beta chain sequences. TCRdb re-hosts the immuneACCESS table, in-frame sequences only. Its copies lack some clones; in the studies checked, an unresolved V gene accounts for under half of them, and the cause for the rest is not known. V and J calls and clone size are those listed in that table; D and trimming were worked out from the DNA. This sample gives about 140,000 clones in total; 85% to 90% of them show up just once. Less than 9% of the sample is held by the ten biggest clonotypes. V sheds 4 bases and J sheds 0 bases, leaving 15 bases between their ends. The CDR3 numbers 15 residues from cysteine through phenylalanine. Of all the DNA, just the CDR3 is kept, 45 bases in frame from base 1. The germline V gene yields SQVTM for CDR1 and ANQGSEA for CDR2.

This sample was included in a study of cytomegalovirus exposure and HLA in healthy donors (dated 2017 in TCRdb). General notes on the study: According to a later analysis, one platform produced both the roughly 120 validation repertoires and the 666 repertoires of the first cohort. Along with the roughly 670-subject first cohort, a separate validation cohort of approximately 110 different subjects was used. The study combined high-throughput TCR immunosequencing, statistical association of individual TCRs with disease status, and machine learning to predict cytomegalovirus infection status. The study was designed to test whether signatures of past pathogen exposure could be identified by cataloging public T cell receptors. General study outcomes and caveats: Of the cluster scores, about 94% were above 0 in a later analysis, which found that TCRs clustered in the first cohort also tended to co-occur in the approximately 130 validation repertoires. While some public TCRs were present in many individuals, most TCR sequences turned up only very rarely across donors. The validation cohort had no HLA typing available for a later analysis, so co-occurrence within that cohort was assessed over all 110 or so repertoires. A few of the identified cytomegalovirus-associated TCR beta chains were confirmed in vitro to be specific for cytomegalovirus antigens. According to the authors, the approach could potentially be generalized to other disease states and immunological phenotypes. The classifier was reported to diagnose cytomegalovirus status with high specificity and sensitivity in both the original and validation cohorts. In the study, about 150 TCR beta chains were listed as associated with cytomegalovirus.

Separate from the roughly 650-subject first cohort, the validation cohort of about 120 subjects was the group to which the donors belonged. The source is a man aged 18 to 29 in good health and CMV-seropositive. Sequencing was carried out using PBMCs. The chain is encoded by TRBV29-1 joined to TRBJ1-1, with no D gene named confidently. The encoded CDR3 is CSVVGIGGLNTEAFF. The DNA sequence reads TGCAGCGTTGTTGGAATAGGAGGGTTGAACACTGAAGCTTTCTTT.